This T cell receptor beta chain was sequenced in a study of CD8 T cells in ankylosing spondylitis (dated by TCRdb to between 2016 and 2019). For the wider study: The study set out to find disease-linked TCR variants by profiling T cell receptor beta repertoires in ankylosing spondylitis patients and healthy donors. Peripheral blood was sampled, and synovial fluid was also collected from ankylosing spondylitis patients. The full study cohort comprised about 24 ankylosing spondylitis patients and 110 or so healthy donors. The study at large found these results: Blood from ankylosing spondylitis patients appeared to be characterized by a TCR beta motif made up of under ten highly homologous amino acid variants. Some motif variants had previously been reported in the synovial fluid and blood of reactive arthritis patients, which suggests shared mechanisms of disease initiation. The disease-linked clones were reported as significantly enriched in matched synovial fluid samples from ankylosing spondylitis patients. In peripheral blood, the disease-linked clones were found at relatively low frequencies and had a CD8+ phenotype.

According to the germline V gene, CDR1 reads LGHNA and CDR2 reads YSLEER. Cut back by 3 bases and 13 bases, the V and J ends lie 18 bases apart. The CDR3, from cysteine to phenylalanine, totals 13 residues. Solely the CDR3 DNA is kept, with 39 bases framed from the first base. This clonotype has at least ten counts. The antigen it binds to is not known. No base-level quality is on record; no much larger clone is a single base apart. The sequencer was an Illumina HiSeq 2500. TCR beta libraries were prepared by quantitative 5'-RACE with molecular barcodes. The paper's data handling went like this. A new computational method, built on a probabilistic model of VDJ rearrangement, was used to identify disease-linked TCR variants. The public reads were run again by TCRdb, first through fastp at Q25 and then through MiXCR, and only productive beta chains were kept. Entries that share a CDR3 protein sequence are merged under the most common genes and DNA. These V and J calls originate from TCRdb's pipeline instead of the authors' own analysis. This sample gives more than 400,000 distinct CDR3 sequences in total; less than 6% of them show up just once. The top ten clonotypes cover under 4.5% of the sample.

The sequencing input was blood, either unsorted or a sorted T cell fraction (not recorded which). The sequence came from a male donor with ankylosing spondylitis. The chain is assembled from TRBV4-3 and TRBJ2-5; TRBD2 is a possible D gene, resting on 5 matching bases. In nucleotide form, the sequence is TGCGCCAGCAGCCAGGAACTAGGGAGTCCTATGTACTTC. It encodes CASSQELGSPMYF.